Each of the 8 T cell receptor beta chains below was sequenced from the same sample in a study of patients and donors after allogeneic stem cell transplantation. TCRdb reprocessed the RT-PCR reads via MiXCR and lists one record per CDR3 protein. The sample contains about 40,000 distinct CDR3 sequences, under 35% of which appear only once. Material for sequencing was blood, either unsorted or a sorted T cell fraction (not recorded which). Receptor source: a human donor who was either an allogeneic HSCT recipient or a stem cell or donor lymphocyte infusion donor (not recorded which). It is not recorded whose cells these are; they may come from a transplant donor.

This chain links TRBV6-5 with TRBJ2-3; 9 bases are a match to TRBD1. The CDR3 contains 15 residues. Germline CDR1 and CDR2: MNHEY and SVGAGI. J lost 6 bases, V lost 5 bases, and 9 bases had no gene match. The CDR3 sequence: CASSLQGAGGDTQYF. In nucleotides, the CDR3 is TGTGCCAGCAGTCTACAGGGGGCTGGAGGGGATACGCAGTATTTT.

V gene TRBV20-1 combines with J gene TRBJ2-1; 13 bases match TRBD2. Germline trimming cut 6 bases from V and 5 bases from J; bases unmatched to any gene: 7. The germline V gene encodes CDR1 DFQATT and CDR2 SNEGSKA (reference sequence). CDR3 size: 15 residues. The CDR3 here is CSARLAGGPDNEQFF. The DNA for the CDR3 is TGCAGTGCACGACTAGCGGGAGGCCCCGACAATGAGCAGTTCTTC.

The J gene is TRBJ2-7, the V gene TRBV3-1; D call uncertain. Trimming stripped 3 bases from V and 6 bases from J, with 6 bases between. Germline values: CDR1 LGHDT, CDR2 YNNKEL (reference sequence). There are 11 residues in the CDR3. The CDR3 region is CASSQVGEQYF. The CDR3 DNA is TGTGCCAGCAGCCAGGTTGGCGAGCAGTACTTC.

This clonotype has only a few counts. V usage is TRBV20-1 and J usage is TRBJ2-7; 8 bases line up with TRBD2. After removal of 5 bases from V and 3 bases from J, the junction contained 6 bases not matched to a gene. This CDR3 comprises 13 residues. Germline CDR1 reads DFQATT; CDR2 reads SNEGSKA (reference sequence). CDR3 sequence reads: CSARIAGYYEQYF. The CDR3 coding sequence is TGCAGTGCTCGCATAGCGGGATACTACGAGCAGTACTTC.

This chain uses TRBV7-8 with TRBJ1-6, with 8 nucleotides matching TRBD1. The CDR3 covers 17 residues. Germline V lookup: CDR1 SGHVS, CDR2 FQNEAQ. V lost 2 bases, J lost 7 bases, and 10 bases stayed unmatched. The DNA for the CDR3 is TGTGCCAGCAGCTTACAGACAGGGGCTCTCTTAAATTCACCCCTCCACTTT. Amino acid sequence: CASSLQTGALLNSPLHF.

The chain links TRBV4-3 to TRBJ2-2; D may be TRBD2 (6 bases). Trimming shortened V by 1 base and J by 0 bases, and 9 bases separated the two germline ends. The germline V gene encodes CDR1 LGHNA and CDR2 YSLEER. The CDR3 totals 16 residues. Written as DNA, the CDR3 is TGCGCCAGCAGCCAAGGGCCGGGGGCGAACACCGGGGAGCTGTTTTTT. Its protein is CASSQGPGANTGELFF.

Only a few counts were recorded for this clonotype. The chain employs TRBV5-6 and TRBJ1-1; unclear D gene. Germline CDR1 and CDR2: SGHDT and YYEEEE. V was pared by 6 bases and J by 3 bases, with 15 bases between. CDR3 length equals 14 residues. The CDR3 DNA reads TGTGCCAGCAACAGAAGGGAGTTGTACACTGAAGCTTTCTTT. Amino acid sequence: CASNRRELYTEAFF. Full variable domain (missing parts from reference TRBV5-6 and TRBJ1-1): DAGVTQSPTHLIKTRGQQVTLRCSPKSGHDTVSWYQQALGQGPQFIFQYYEEEERQRGNFPDRFSGHQFPNYSSELNVNALLLGDSALYLCASNRRELYTEAFFGQGTRLTVV.

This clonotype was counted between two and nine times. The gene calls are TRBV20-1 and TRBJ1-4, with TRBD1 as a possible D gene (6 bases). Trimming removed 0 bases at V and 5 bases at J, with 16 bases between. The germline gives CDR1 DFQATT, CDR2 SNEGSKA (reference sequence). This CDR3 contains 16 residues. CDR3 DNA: TGCAGTGCTAGAGATTCCAGGACAGAAAAAAATGAAAAACTGTTTTTT. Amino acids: CSARDSRTEKNEKLFF.